The clone carrying this TCR beta chain was found a few times. The entry originates in a study of T cells in Graves' hyperthyroidism and ophthalmopathy. The study defined stable Graves' hyperthyroidism as no ophthalmopathy progression within 18 months. Using RNA transcripts as the source, TCR beta CDR3 regions were amplified. Initially, a first-round RT-PCR of the TCR CDR3 employed the HTBI primer set. TCRdb used MiXCR to reprocess the multiplex PCR reads, holding one entry per CDR3 protein. The sample lists about 760,000 distinct CDR3 sequences, about a third seen once, with 30% to 40% in the top ten. This TCR came from a woman in her 40s with Graves' hyperthyroidism. Input material: blood.

The CDR3 here is CASQAEPARGREQYF. CDR3 sequence (DNA): TGTGCCAGCCAAGCCGAGCCAGCCCGAGGACGCGAGCAGTACTTC. V is TRBV2 and J is TRBJ2-7; D remains ambiguous. The germline CDR1 and CDR2 sequences are SNHLY and FYNNEI. This CDR3 spans 15 amino acids. The germline V and J ends were trimmed by 8 bases and 6 bases, with 23 bases remaining between them.